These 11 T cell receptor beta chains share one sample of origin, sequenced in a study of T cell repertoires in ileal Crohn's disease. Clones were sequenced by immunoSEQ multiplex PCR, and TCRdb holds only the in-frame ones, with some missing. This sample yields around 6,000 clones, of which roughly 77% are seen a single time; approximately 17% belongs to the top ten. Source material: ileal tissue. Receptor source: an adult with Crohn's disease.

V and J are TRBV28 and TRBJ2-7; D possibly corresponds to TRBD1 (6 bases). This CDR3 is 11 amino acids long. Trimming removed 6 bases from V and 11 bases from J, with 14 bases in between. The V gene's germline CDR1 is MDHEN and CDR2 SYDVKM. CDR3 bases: TGTGCCAGCAGCCCCAACAGGGTGGAGTACTTC. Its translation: CASSPNRVEYF.

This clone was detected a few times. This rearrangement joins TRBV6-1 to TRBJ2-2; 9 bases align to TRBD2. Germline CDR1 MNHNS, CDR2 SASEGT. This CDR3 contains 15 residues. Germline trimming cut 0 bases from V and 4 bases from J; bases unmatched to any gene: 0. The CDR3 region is CASSEASGSTGELFF. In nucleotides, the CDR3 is TGTGCCAGCAGTGAAGCTAGCGGGAGCACCGGGGAGCTGTTTTTT.

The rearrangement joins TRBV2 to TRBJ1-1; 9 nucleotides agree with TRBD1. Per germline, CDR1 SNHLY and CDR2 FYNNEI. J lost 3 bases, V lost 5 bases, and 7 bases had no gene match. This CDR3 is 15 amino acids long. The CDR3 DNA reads TGTGCCAGCAGTATACAGGGGGCGGGGGACACTGAAGCTTTCTTT. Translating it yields CASSIQGAGDTEAFF. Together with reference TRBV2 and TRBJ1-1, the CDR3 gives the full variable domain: EPEVTQTPSHQVTQMGQEVILRCVPISNHLYFYWYRQILGQKVEFLVSFYNNEISEKSEIFDDQFSVERPDGSNFTLKIRSTKLEDSAMYFCASSIQGAGDTEAFFGQGTRLTVV.

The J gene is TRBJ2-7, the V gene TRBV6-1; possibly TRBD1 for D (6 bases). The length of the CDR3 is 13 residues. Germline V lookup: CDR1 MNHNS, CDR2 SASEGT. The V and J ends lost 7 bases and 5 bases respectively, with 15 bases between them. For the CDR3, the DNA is TGTGCCAGCAACCAAGGGGGAAGTGACGAGCAGTACTTC. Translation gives CASNQGGSDEQYF.

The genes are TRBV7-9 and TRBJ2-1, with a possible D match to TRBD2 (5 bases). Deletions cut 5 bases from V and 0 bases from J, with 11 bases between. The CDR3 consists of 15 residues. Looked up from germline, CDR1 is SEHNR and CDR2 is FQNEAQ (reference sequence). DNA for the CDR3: TGTGCCAGCAGCCCCCCCGGGAACTCCTACAATGAGCAGTTCTTC. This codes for CASSPPGNSYNEQFF.

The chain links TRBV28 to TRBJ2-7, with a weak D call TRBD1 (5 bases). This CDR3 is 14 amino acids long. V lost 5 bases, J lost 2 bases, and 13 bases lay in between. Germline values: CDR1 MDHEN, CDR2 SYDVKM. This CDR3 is CASSQDLGAYEQYF. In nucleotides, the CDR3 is TGTGCCAGCAGTCAGGACCTAGGGGCCTACGAGCAGTACTTC.

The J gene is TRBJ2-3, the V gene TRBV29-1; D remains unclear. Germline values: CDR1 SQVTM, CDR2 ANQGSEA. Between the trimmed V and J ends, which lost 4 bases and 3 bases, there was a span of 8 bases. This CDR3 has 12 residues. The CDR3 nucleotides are TGCAGCGTTGGAGTAGATACAGATACGCAGTATTTT. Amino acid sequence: CSVGVDTDTQYF.

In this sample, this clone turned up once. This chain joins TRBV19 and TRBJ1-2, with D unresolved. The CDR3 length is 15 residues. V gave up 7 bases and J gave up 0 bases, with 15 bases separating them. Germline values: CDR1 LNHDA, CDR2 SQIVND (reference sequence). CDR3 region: CASTSRTAPNYGYTF. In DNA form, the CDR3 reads TGTGCCAGTACCTCACGTACAGCTCCTAACTATGGCTACACCTTC.

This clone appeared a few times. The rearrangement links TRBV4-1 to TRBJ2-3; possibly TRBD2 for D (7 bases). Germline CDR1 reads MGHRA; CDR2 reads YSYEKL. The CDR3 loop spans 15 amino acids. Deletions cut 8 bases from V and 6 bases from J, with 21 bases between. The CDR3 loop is CASQGSEGRGDTQYF. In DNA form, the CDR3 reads TGCGCCAGCCAGGGAAGCGAAGGGAGGGGGGATACGCAGTATTTT.

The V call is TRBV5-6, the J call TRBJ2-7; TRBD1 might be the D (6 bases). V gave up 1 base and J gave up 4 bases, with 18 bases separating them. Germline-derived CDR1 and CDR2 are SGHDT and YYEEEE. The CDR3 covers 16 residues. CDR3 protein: CASSLNSGEGIYEQYF. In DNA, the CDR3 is TGTGCCAGCAGCTTGAATTCAGGGGAAGGAATTTACGAGCAGTACTTC.

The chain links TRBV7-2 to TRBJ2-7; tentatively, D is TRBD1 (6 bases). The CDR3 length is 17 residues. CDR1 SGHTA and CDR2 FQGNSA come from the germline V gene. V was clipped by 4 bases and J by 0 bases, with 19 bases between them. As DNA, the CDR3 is TGTGCCAGCAGCTCAATTGGACAGAGGACCATCTCCTACGAGCAGTACTTC. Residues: CASSSIGQRTISYEQYF. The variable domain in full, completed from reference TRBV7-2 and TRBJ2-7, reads GAGVSQSPSNKVTEKGKDVELRCDPISGHTALYWYRQSLGQGLEFLIYFQGNSAPDKSGLPSDRFSAERTGGSVSTLTIQRTQQEDSAVYLCASSSIGQRTISYEQYFGPGTRLTVT.